This T cell receptor beta chain was recorded in a study of identifying expanded T cells in peripheral blood. Study results and limitations: Clone count variance between approximately two-week samples rose with total template count. Over about two and four weeks, about 15 and 19 clones changed, versus around 1.1 between replicates.

With 0 bases removed from V and 5 bases from J, the gap between germline ends came to 5 bases. Germline V gives CDR1 SGDLS, CDR2 YYNGEE. The CDR3 is made up of 12 amino acids. No infections or other immune events were documented during collection. Measured with immunoSEQ multiplex PCR; TCRdb has only the in-frame clones, and not every one. The sample comprises around 100,000 clones, around 89% of which are singletons, and approximately 16% rests with the top ten. A word on this clone: Its antigen is undetermined.

J is TRBJ2-5 and V is TRBV9; unclear D gene. This TCR came from a person aged 18 to 70 in good health. Sequenced input: blood. CDR3: CASSVVPETQYF. CDR3 bases: TGTGCCAGCAGCGTAGTTCCGGAGACCCAGTACTTC.